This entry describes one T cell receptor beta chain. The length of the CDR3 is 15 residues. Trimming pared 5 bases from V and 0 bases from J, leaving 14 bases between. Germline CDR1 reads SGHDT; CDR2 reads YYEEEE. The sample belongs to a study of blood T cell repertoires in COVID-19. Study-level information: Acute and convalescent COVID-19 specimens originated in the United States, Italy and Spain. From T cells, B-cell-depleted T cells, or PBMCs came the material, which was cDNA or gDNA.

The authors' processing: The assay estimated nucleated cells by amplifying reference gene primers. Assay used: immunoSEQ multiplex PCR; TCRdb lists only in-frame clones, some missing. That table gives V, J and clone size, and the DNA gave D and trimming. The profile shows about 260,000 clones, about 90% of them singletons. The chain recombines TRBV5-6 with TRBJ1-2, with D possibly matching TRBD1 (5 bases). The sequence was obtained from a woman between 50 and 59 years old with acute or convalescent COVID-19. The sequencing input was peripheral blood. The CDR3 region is CASRPEGRANYGYTF. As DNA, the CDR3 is TGTGCCAGCAGACCGGAGGGGAGAGCTAACTATGGCTACACCTTC.